This TCR beta chain was retrieved from a study of shared clonotypes between healthy human individuals. The CDR3 covers 13 residues. Germline V CDR1 and CDR2: SGHRS, YFSETQ. V was cut by 0 bases and J by 5 bases, with 5 bases left in between. Using immunoSEQ multiplex PCR, the repertoire was profiled, and TCRdb retains in-frame clones only, with some absent. This table has around 2,000,000 clones, about 94% appearing once. Concerning this clone itself: The identical CDR3 is also encoded by other nucleotide sequences in the sample.

The naive CD8 population came from CD45RO-negative cells selected for CCR7, without terminally differentiated effector memory CD45RA+ cells. Sequenced material: naive CD8+ T cells sorted from blood. This TCR came from a man between 18 and 35 years old in good health. This chain joins TRBV5-1 and TRBJ2-2, with D perhaps TRBD1 (5 bases). CDR3 protein: CASSLAGTGELFF. The CDR3 coding sequence is TGCGCCAGCAGCTTGGCAGGGACCGGGGAGCTGTTTTTT.